These 28 T cell receptor beta chains came from one sample sequenced in a study of cytomegalovirus exposure and HLA in healthy donors listed by TCRdb under 2017. Library prep was done by the immunoSEQ multiplex PCR assay. A mixture of 60 forward primers for TCR Vbeta segments and 13 reverse primers for TCR Jbeta segments was used in the multiplex PCR. Drawn from immuneACCESS, this table holds only the in-frame rearrangements with V and J called that TCRdb kept. Clones are partly lost; checked studies trace under half to an unresolved V gene and leave the rest unexplained. The sample table records 100,000 to 150,000 clones; approximately 17% of these occur just once. The top ten clones comprise about 2.6% of the sample. Sequences were obtained from PBMCs. These receptors were collected from a female donor in good health and CMV-seropositive.

V usage is TRBV27 and J usage is TRBJ1-3, with a weak D call TRBD1 (5 bases). Trimming stripped 6 bases from V and 0 bases from J, with 12 bases between. The CDR3 length is 15 residues. Germline V gene sequence: CDR1 MNHEY, CDR2 SMNVEV (reference sequence). CDR3 region: CASRSSGFSGNTIYF. CDR3 nucleotides: TGTGCCAGCAGGTCGTCAGGGTTCTCTGGAAACACCATATATTTT.

This clone appeared a few times. This chain joins TRBV2 and TRBJ1-2; D gene uncertain. The V gene's germline CDR1 is SNHLY and CDR2 FYNNEI. This CDR3 has 12 residues. V gave up 3 bases and J gave up 8 bases, with 10 bases separating them. The CDR3: CASSENSSGYTF. In DNA, the CDR3 is TGTGCCAGCAGTGAGAACAGCTCGGGCTACACCTTC.

The rearrangement uses TRBV19 and TRBJ1-6, with D unclear. V lost 1 base to trimming and J lost 9 bases, with 7 bases between them. The CDR3 runs 13 residues. CDR1 and CDR2 (germline): LNHDA, SQIVND (reference sequence). In DNA form, the CDR3 reads TGTGCCAGTAGTATAGGGAGGGTTTCACCCCTCCACTTT. Protein: CASSIGRVSPLHF.

The chain joins TRBV7-2 to TRBJ2-3, with 13 bases that match TRBD2. With 2 bases clipped from V and 2 bases from J, the junction kept 10 bases outside the gene matches. Germline-derived CDR1 and CDR2 are SGHTA and FQGNSA. The CDR3 has 19 amino acids. The CDR3 region is CASSLWVSGTSGATDTQYF. DNA for the CDR3: TGTGCCAGCAGCTTATGGGTCTCCGGGACTAGCGGGGCCACAGATACGCAGTATTTT. Full variable domain (missing parts from reference TRBV7-2 and TRBJ2-3): GAGVSQSPSNKVTEKGKDVELRCDPISGHTALYWYRQSLGQGLEFLIYFQGNSAPDKSGLPSDRFSAERTGGSVSTLTIQRTQQEDSAVYLCASSLWVSGTSGATDTQYFGPGTRLTVL.

The chain is built from TRBV18 and TRBJ1-5; the match to TRBD1 covers 8 bases. The length of the CDR3 is 15 residues. Germline V gene data show CDR1 as KGHSH and CDR2 as LQKENI. V was clipped by 6 bases and J by 3 bases; unmatched bases: 7. The CDR3 DNA sequence: TGTGCCAGCTCCCCGGGACAGGCTCTCAATCAGCCCCAGCATTTT. Its protein product is CASSPGQALNQPQHF.

The rearrangement links TRBV29-1 to TRBJ1-2; a possible D gene is TRBD1 (5 bases). Trimming stripped 4 bases from V and 2 bases from J, with 8 bases between. Germline assignment: CDR1 SQVTM and CDR2 ANQGSEA. The CDR3 covers 12 residues. The CDR3 DNA follows: TGCAGCGTTGCTGCAGGGAACTATGGCTACACCTTC. Amino acid sequence: CSVAAGNYGYTF.

This chain connects TRBV2 to TRBJ1-1; D is unresolved. The CDR3 runs 13 residues. The germline V gene encodes CDR1 SNHLY and CDR2 FYNNEI. V lost 7 bases and J lost 4, with 13 bases in between. In DNA form, the CDR3 reads TGTGCCAGCACCACCGACGGGGTCACTGAAGCTTTCTTT. It codes for CASTTDGVTEAFF.

J is TRBJ2-5 and V is TRBV6-1, with D unresolved. In germline, CDR1 is MNHNS, CDR2 SASEGT. This CDR3 is 15 amino acids long. V lost 2 bases and J lost 2, with 12 bases in between. CDR3 amino acids: CASSEMRSFQETQYF. CDR3 bases: TGTGCCAGCAGTGAAATGAGGAGTTTTCAAGAGACCCAGTACTTC.

This sequence joins TRBV4-3 and TRBJ1-1, with 7 bases matching TRBD1. This CDR3 region has 16 residues. J was trimmed by 4 bases and V by 3 bases; bases with no gene match: 11. From germline, CDR1 is LGHNA and CDR2 YSLEER. The CDR3 DNA reads TGCGCCAGCAGCCAGAGGTCAGGGGGATATATCACTGAAGCTTTCTTT. This codes for CASSQRSGGYITEAFF.

V is TRBV9 and J is TRBJ2-6; D may be TRBD1 (5 bases). V was clipped by 3 bases and J by 2 bases, with 9 bases between them. CDR3 length: 15 residues. Germline V gene lookup returns CDR1 SGDLS and CDR2 YYNGEE. CDR3 sequence reads: CASSEVGAGANVLTF. DNA of the CDR3: TGTGCCAGCAGCGAAGTAGGGGCTGGGGCCAACGTCCTGACTTTC.

This clone was seen only a few times. This rearrangement joins TRBV28 to TRBJ1-2, with D maybe TRBD1 (5 bases). Germline-derived CDR1 and CDR2 are MDHEN and SYDVKM. The CDR3 contains 12 residues. With 7 bases removed from V and 5 bases from J, the gap between germline ends came to 11 bases. CDR3 in DNA: TGTGCCAGCAAACCCGACAGTTATGGCTACACCTTC. Amino acids: CASKPDSYGYTF.

The gene calls are TRBV28 and TRBJ2-7; a weak D match, TRBD1 (5 bases). V was trimmed by 5 bases and J by 6 bases, leaving 20 bases between them. This CDR3 is 15 amino acids long. The germline gives CDR1 MDHEN, CDR2 SYDVKM. The CDR3 here is CASSMRQLLKGEQYF. The CDR3 DNA reads as TGTGCCAGCAGTATGCGACAGCTCCTAAAAGGCGAGCAGTACTTC.

The rearrangement links TRBV5-6 to TRBJ1-1; no definite D call. This CDR3 is 13 amino acids long. Germline CDR1 is SGHDT and CDR2 is YYEEEE. The germline V and J ends were trimmed by 4 bases and 4 bases, with 11 bases remaining between them. This CDR3 is CASSLPPITEAFF. The CDR3 bases are TGTGCCAGCAGCCTCCCTCCTATCACTGAAGCTTTCTTT. Full variable domain (outside the CDR3, taken from reference TRBV5-6 and TRBJ1-1): DAGVTQSPTHLIKTRGQQVTLRCSPKSGHDTVSWYQQALGQGPQFIFQYYEEEERQRGNFPDRFSGHQFPNYSSELNVNALLLGDSALYLCASSLPPITEAFFGQGTRLTVV.

This clone was counted a few times. The chain links TRBV21-1 to TRBJ1-5; the table's D call, TRBD1, was not checked against the DNA. TRBV21-1 is assigned pseudogene status. CDR3 length equals 15 residues. CDR3 nucleotides: TGTGCCAGCATCGACAGGGGCTATAGCAATCAGCCCCAGCATTTT. Translated: CASIDRGYSNQPQHF.

The rearrangement joins TRBV4-2 to TRBJ2-3; 7 nucleotides align to TRBD2. The V gene end was trimmed by 0 bases and the J gene end by 4 bases; junction bases not matched to a gene: 13. This CDR3 has 18 amino acids. The germline V gene encodes CDR1 LGHNA and CDR2 YNFKEQ. The CDR3 loop reads CASSQDVRPAGRSDTQYF. Written as DNA, the CDR3 is TGTGCCAGCAGCCAAGATGTCCGTCCAGCGGGGAGGTCAGATACGCAGTATTTT.

This clone was observed a few times. The V call is TRBV7-6, the J call TRBJ2-6; D is possibly TRBD1 (9 bases). The germline V and J ends were trimmed by 5 bases and 10 bases, with 15 bases remaining between them. The CDR3 extends over 14 amino acids. The germline gives CDR1 SGHVS, CDR2 FNYEAQ. CDR3: CASSGSGTGNVLTF. Here the CDR3 DNA reads TGTGCCAGCAGCGGTAGCGGGACAGGGAACGTCCTGACTTTC.

This clone was counted only a few times. For the CDR3, the DNA is TGTGCCAGCAGTTCCACCTCGACAGGGTGGGACACTGAAGCTTTCTTT. Its protein product is CASSSTSTGWDTEAFF. This chain links TRBV27 with TRBJ1-1; 7 bases fit TRBD1. Germline V gene data show CDR1 as MNHEY and CDR2 as SMNVEV (reference sequence). The CDR3 is 16 amino acids. V lost 4 bases to trimming and J lost 3 bases; unmatched junction nucleotides: 11.

This chain joins TRBV6-5 and TRBJ1-1, with TRBD1 identical over 8 bases. The trim removed 2 bases at V and 1 base at J, leaving 0 bases unmatched. Germline values: CDR1 MNHEY, CDR2 SVGAGI. This CDR3 is built from 14 residues. CDR3 sequence: CASSYGTGNTEAFF. The CDR3 region has the DNA TGTGCCAGCAGTTACGGGACAGGGAACACTGAAGCTTTCTTT.

This clone was seen a few times. V and J are TRBV27 and TRBJ1-1; 7 bases are shared with TRBD1. The length of the CDR3 is 15 residues. Trimming at V came to 1 base and at J to 1 base, leaving 3 bases not matched to a gene. Germline loops: CDR1 MNHEY, CDR2 SMNVEV (reference sequence). The chain's CDR3 is CASSLFGTANTEAFF. The CDR3 DNA reads as TGTGCCAGCAGTTTATTCGGGACAGCGAACACTGAAGCTTTCTTT.

This clone has more than one count but fewer than ten. V gene TRBV7-2 combines with J gene TRBJ2-3, with 8 bases lining up with TRBD2. The germline V gene has CDR1 SGHTA and CDR2 FQGNSA. Trimming cost V 5 bases and J 2 bases; bases outside gene matches: 15. The CDR3 totals 18 residues. CDR3 loop: CASSLNGAGGGITDTQYF. The CDR3 DNA follows: TGTGCCAGCAGCCTAAACGGGGCCGGGGGGGGTATCACAGATACGCAGTATTTT. The complete variable domain, with remaining parts taken from reference TRBV7-2 and TRBJ2-3, reads GAGVSQSPSNKVTEKGKDVELRCDPISGHTALYWYRQSLGQGLEFLIYFQGNSAPDKSGLPSDRFSAERTGGSVSTLTIQRTQQEDSAVYLCASSLNGAGGGITDTQYFGPGTRLTVL.

The V call is TRBV10-3, the J call TRBJ2-5; TRBD2 is a possible D gene (6 bases). Between the trimmed V and J ends, which lost 3 bases and 4 bases, there was a span of 12 bases. The germline CDR1 and CDR2 sequences are ENHRY and SYGVKD. This CDR3 is built from 14 residues. For the CDR3, the DNA is TGTGCCATCAGTGACGGGGGAGAGGGAGAGACCCAGTACTTC. Translating gives CAISDGGEGETQYF.

V gene TRBV10-3 combines with J gene TRBJ2-7; a possible D gene is TRBD1 (5 bases). Germline V gene sequence: CDR1 ENHRY, CDR2 SYGVKD. The CDR3 contains 13 residues. Trimming removed 10 bases from V and 3 bases from J, with 16 bases in between. CDR3 in amino acids: CANQRGRGYEQYF. The CDR3 bases are TGTGCCAACCAGCGAGGAAGGGGCTACGAGCAGTACTTC.

This clone was recorded a few times. At one of its ends the junction is not consistent with the germline gene, which may arise from a read error. The same CDR3 arises from other DNA sequences in this sample as well. The chain joins TRBV2 to TRBJ1-1; the D is unclear. The germline V gene has CDR1 SNHLY and CDR2 FYNNEI. This CDR3 has 12 residues. The CDR3 here is CASSEQNTEAFF. The CDR3 nucleotides are TGTGCAAGCAGTGAACAGAACACTGAAGCTTTCTTT.

This clone was detected a few times. The rearrangement links TRBV9 to TRBJ2-7; TRBD1 might be the D (5 bases). CDR1 is SGDLS and CDR2 is YYNGEE in the germline V gene. The CDR3 is 13 residues long. V shed 0 bases and J shed 3 bases, with 7 bases lying between them. CDR3 in amino acids: CASSVGDSYEQYF. CDR3 bases: TGTGCCAGCAGCGTAGGAGACAGCTACGAGCAGTACTTC. The complete variable domain, with remaining parts taken from reference TRBV9 and TRBJ2-7, reads DSGVTQTPKHLITATGQRVTLRCSPRSGDLSVYWYQQSLDQGLQFLIQYYNGEERAKGNILERFSAQQFPDLHSELNLSSLELGDSALYFCASSVGDSYEQYFGPGTRLTVT.

This clone was found a few times. The chain links TRBV6-1 to TRBJ1-1, with 8 bases aligning to TRBD1. V lost 2 bases, J lost 6 bases, and 5 bases stayed unmatched. The CDR3 covers 14 residues. CDR1 MNHNS and CDR2 SASEGT come from the germline V gene. DNA of the CDR3: TGTGCCAGCAGTGAACAGCAGGGGGCCTCTGAAGCTTTCTTT. Its translation is CASSEQQGASEAFF.

This chain uses TRBV2 with TRBJ2-3, with TRBD1 matching 7 bases. The CDR3 sequence is 14 residues long. The V gene's germline CDR1 is SNHLY and CDR2 FYNNEI. J gave up 2 bases and V 10 bases, and 9 bases lay outside the gene matches. CDR3 sequence reads: CATADRRFTDTQYF. The CDR3 DNA reads as TGTGCCACCGCGGACAGGCGCTTCACAGATACGCAGTATTTT.

CDR3 sequence (DNA): TGTGCCAGCTCACCGGACAGGGGATCAGTACATGAAAAACTGTTTTTT. Residues: CASSPDRGSVHEKLFF. The genes are TRBV18 and TRBJ1-4, with 9 bases fitting TRBD1. Trimming at V came to 3 bases and at J to 6 bases, leaving 8 bases not matched to a gene. The germline CDR1 and CDR2 sequences are KGHSH and LQKENI. This CDR3 contains 16 residues.

In regard to this clone: This CDR3 is also generated by other DNA sequences in the sample. The rearrangement uses TRBV1 and TRBJ1-2; the table names TRBD1, a call not compared with the DNA. TRBV1 is described as a pseudogene. The CDR3 extends over 16 amino acids. This chain's CDR3 is CTSRTDRREFYYGYTF. CDR3 bases: TGCACCAGCAGAACGGACAGAAGGGAGTTTTACTATGGCTACACCTTC.